This TCR beta chain was retrieved from a study of cytomegalovirus exposure and HLA in healthy donors. Data came from immunoSEQ multiplex PCR; TCRdb stores just in-frame clones and leaves some out. Of about 260,000 clones detected, 90% appear once; the ten largest clones hold 3% to 3.5%. V lost 4 bases, J lost 8 bases, and 18 bases lay in between. The CDR3 is made up of 15 amino acids. CDR1 is MNHNS, CDR2 SASEGT, per germline. This chain joins TRBV6-1 and TRBJ2-1; D possibly corresponds to TRBD1 (6 bases). The clonotype comes from a woman in her twenties or thirties in good health and CMV-seronegative. What was sequenced was PBMCs. Here the CDR3 reads CASSGEVRGGHEQFF. Here the CDR3 DNA reads TGTGCCAGCAGTGGCGAGGTGCGAGGGGGTCATGAGCAGTTCTTC.